Presented here are 11 T cell receptor beta chains from one specimen sequenced in a study of T cells after somatic rescue of genetic block. The assay was immunoSEQ multiplex PCR, and TCRdb's table has in-frame clones only and misses some. The table lists approximately 10,000 clones, over 65% of them singletons, with around 22% in the top ten. Specimen: peripheral blood mononuclear cells (PBMCs). All receptors come from a boy aged 5-17 years.

The J gene is TRBJ2-7, the V gene TRBV7-3; D perhaps matches TRBD2 (5 bases). Trimming cost V 2 bases and J 4 bases, with 15 bases left between them. The CDR3 has 15 residues. CDR1 and CDR2 from the germline V gene are SGHTA and FQGTGA. CDR3 sequence reads: CASSLAPGILYEQYF. CDR3 DNA: TGTGCCAGCAGCTTAGCCCCCGGGATACTTTACGAGCAGTACTTC. Drawing the rest from reference TRBV7-3 and TRBJ2-7, the complete variable domain is GAGVSQTPSNKVTEKGKYVELRCDPISGHTALYWYRQSLGQGPEFLIYFQGTGAADDSGLPNDRFFAVRPEGSVSTLKIQRTERGDSAVYLCASSLAPGILYEQYFGPGTRLTVT.

This clone was seen only a few times. The gene calls are TRBV5-1 and TRBJ2-2; perhaps TRBD1 as D (6 bases). CDR1 and CDR2 from the germline V gene are SGHRS and YFSETQ. This CDR3 comprises 14 residues. V was pared by 4 bases and J by 2 bases, with 9 bases between. CDR3 in amino acids: CASSRTVNTGELFF. The CDR3 bases are TGCGCCAGCAGCCGGACAGTTAACACCGGGGAGCTGTTTTTT.

A few counts support this clone. V gene TRBV20-1 combines with J gene TRBJ1-1; D is ambiguous. With 5 bases removed from V and 0 bases from J, the gap between germline ends came to 4 bases. Germline assignment: CDR1 DFQATT and CDR2 SNEGSKA (reference sequence). This CDR3 region has 11 residues. CDR3 sequence (DNA): TGCAGTGCTTCTTTGAACACTGAAGCTTTCTTT. Its translation is CSASLNTEAFF.

The chain has TRBV9 and TRBJ2-2; D is possibly TRBD2 (5 bases). The CDR3 has 14 amino acids. CDR1 is SGDLS, CDR2 YYNGEE, per germline. The germline V and J ends were trimmed by 0 bases and 3 bases, with 6 bases remaining between them. CDR3 protein: CASSVVGDTGELFF. Written as DNA, the CDR3 is TGTGCCAGCAGCGTAGTCGGGGACACCGGGGAGCTGTTTTTT.

The sample holds a few counts of this clone. The chain recombines TRBV10-3 with TRBJ2-7; TRBD1 matches at 7 bases. V dropped 5 bases and J dropped 4; count of bases not matched to a gene: 8. CDR3 length: 14 amino acids. CDR1 is ENHRY, CDR2 SYGVKD, per germline. CDR3 protein: CAISLDRVRYEQYF. As DNA, the CDR3 is TGTGCCATCAGTTTAGACAGGGTACGGTACGAGCAGTACTTC.

The chain links TRBV6-6 to TRBJ1-5; 7 bases fit TRBD1. V lost 5 bases to trimming and J lost 1 base; unmatched junction nucleotides: 8. The CDR3 covers 16 residues. The germline V gene has CDR1 MNHNY and CDR2 SVGAGI (reference sequence). CDR3 in DNA: TGTGCCAGCAGTCTTTCAGGGGGAGAGAGCAATCAGCCCCAGCATTTT. It specifies CASSLSGGESNQPQHF.

On this clone: This may come from a read error, since a much larger clone is one base off. The rearrangement joins TRBV18 to TRBJ1-5; maybe TRBD1 (5 bases). Germline CDR1 is KGHSH and CDR2 is LQKENI. CDR3 size: 15 residues. The chain's CDR3 is CANSPPLARDQPQHF. The CDR3 nucleotides read TGTGCCAACTCACCACCTTTGGCCAGGGATCAGCCCCAGCATTTT.

The CDR3 is CASSLLPGAPYEQYF. DNA of the CDR3: TGTGCCAGCAGTTTACTCCCCGGGGCCCCCTACGAGCAGTACTTC. The V call is TRBV28, the J call TRBJ2-7, with D tentatively TRBD1 or TRBD2 (5 bases each). V dropped 2 bases and J dropped 2 bases, with 13 bases sitting between them. CDR1 and CDR2 (germline): MDHEN, SYDVKM. The CDR3 is made up of 15 amino acids.

This chain links TRBV6-6 with TRBJ1-6; D gene unclear. The CDR3 is 14 residues long. Trimming stripped 4 bases from V and 8 bases from J, with 12 bases between. CDR1 is MNHNY and CDR2 is SVGAGI in the germline V gene (reference sequence). CDR3 coding DNA: TGTGCCAGCAGTTTCCCTTTGGACGATTCACCCCTCCACTTT. Protein sequence: CASSFPLDDSPLHF.

The V call is TRBV13, the J call TRBJ2-3; tentative D call: TRBD1 (5 bases). V lost 4 bases and J lost 0, with 17 bases in between. The CDR3 extends over 17 amino acids. Per the germline V gene, CDR1 is PRHDT and CDR2 is FYEKMQ (reference sequence). The CDR3 protein is CASSSDWGAKSTDTQYF. The CDR3 DNA sequence: TGTGCCAGCAGCTCCGACTGGGGCGCGAAGAGCACAGATACGCAGTATTTT.

V is TRBV7-9 and J is TRBJ2-3, with 9 nucleotides matching TRBD1. Germline values: CDR1 SEHNR, CDR2 FQNEAQ (reference sequence). Unmatched junction bases numbered 8, after V lost 1 base and J lost 6 bases. The CDR3 contains 16 residues. In nucleotides, the CDR3 is TGTGCCAGCAGCTTAGTCAACAGGGGGCCTACGGATACGCAGTATTTT. This codes for CASSLVNRGPTDTQYF. The variable domain in full, completed from reference TRBV7-9 and TRBJ2-3, reads DTGVSQNPRHKITKRGQNVTFRCDPISEHNRLYWYRQTLGQGPEFLTYFQNEAQLEKSRLLSDRFSAERPKGSFSTLEIQRTEQGDSAMYLCASSLVNRGPTDTQYFGPGTRLTVL.